This T cell receptor beta chain was captured in a study of OX40 agonist ivuxolimab in advanced cancers. Across the whole study: Ivuxolimab, an agonistic anti-OX40 (CD134) antibody, was given to patients. General study findings and limits: The study did not work out the antigen specificity of the expanded peripheral T cells. Among the lowest levels of clonal expansion were found in partial responders at 0.1-3.0 mg/kg.

Excluded were patients having autoimmune disease history or systemic immunosuppression. Data came from immunoSEQ multiplex PCR; TCRdb stores just in-frame clones and leaves some out. The sample includes 45,000 to 65,000 clones, over 75% of them seen just once. With respect to this clone: Its antigen is not known.

CDR1 and CDR2 (germline): MDHEN, SYDVKM. The CDR3 has 14 amino acids. V was pared by 7 bases and J by 3 bases, with 5 bases of the junction left unmatched. The chain recombines TRBV28 with TRBJ2-2; 7 bases line up with TRBD2. The TCR sequence derives from an adult with an advanced solid tumor such as melanoma, head and neck, liver or kidney cancer. The source was CD4+ or CD8+ T cells sorted from blood, collected in a trial of the OX40 agonist ivuxolimab. The chain's CDR3 is CASKTGGDTGELFF. CDR3 bases: TGTGCCAGCAAAACGGGGGGAGACACCGGGGAGCTGTTTTTT.